The next 21 T cell receptor beta chains were all read from a single sample in a study of blood T cell repertoires in COVID-19. TCRdb's table, derived via immunoSEQ multiplex PCR, lists solely in-frame clones and lacks some. The repertoire includes a few hundred thousand clones, 70% to 90% of them detected once, and less than 3.5% sits in the top ten. Sequenced material: peripheral blood. These receptors were obtained from a woman in her twenties or thirties with COVID-19, enrolled during active disease.

This chain joins TRBV24-1 and TRBJ2-3; perhaps TRBD2 as D (6 bases). Germline loops: CDR1 KGHDR, CDR2 SFDVKD. The V gene lost 5 bases and the J gene lost 0 bases, with 14 bases spanning the gap. The CDR3 is made up of 16 amino acids. The DNA of the CDR3 is TGTGCCACCAGTGCTTACGCGGGGTCTAGCACAGATACGCAGTATTTT. As protein: CATSAYAGSSTDTQYF.

The V and J genes are TRBV28 and TRBJ1-2; 9 nucleotides agree with TRBD1. After removal of 2 bases from V and 10 bases from J, the junction contained 2 bases not matched to a gene. There are 12 residues in the CDR3. Looked up from germline, CDR1 is MDHEN and CDR2 is SYDVKM. CDR3 in amino acids: CASSLRQGVYTF. Written as DNA, the CDR3 is TGTGCCAGCAGTTTACGACAGGGGGTCTACACCTTC.

CDR3 region: CATSDPPGGGYSTDTQYF. As DNA, the CDR3 is TGTGCCACCAGTGATCCTCCCGGGGGGGGGTATAGCACAGATACGCAGTATTTT. V is TRBV24-1 and J is TRBJ2-3, with 8 positions matching TRBD2. CDR3 size: 18 residues. V shed 3 bases, J shed 0 bases, and the junction held 10 bases outside the gene matches. Germline V gives CDR1 KGHDR, CDR2 SFDVKD.

This chain joins TRBV19 and TRBJ1-2; 10 nucleotides align to TRBD1. Germline V lookup: CDR1 LNHDA, CDR2 SQIVND (reference sequence). The CDR3 contains 13 residues. Losses at the gene ends were 10 bases for V and 8 bases for J; bases not matched to a gene: 10. The CDR3: CATADRGLSGYTF. The CDR3 bases are TGTGCCACCGCGGACAGGGGGTTGAGCGGCTACACCTTC.

This clone was seen just once. The chain employs TRBV7-6 and TRBJ2-6, with D possibly matching TRBD1 (5 bases). V dropped 1 base and J dropped 2 bases, with 6 bases sitting between them. There are 15 residues in the CDR3. Germline CDR1 and CDR2: SGHVS and FNYEAQ. The CDR3 protein is CASSLGGTGANVLTF. The CDR3 coding sequence is TGTGCCAGCAGCTTAGGGGGCACTGGGGCCAACGTCCTGACTTTC.

The chain has TRBV6-5 and TRBJ1-3; D is undetermined. V lost 0 bases, J lost 0 bases, and 9 bases lay in between. Germline V CDR1 and CDR2: MNHEY, SVGAGI. This CDR3 region has 16 residues. CDR3 bases: TGTGCCAGCAGTTACTCGCAAAGGAGCTCTGGAAACACCATATATTTT. Its translation: CASSYSQRSSGNTIYF.

The chain couples TRBV29-1 to TRBJ2-3; TRBD1 aligns across 8 bases. With V trimmed by 5 bases and J by 5 bases, 12 bases remained unmatched. Germline-derived CDR1 and CDR2 are SQVTM and ANQGSEA. This CDR3 spans 15 amino acids. CDR3 coding DNA: TGCAGCGTTAGGGGCCGGGGACAGGAGGGAGATACGCAGTATTTT. Translating it yields CSVRGRGQEGDTQYF.

This chain uses TRBV7-2 with TRBJ1-5; 7 nucleotides match TRBD1. Germline CDR1 reads SGHTA; CDR2 reads FQGNSA. The J segment lost 0 bases and the V segment lost 1 base, leaving 9 bases of the junction unmatched. The CDR3 runs to 18 residues. CDR3 residues: CASSLVGDSDSSNQPQHF. CDR3 nucleotide sequence: TGTGCCAGCAGCTTAGTAGGGGACAGCGATAGTAGCAATCAGCCCCAGCATTTT.

The rearrangement joins TRBV4-3 to TRBJ1-2, with 10 bases matching TRBD1. The CDR3 length is 17 residues. Trimming cost V 0 bases and J 1 base; bases outside gene matches: 5. Germline-derived CDR1 and CDR2 are LGHNA and YSLEER. The CDR3 region is CASSQDGDRGLNYGYTF. The DNA for the CDR3 is TGCGCCAGCAGCCAAGATGGAGACAGGGGGCTTAACTATGGCTACACCTTC.

The chain links TRBV28 to TRBJ2-7; TRBD1 might be the D (6 bases). CDR1 MDHEN and CDR2 SYDVKM come from the germline V gene. The V gene lost 3 bases and the J gene lost 2 bases, with 14 bases spanning the gap. The CDR3 spans 15 residues. The CDR3 reads CASSLGWTETYEQYF. CDR3 DNA: TGTGCCAGCAGTTTGGGGTGGACAGAAACCTACGAGCAGTACTTC. The whole variable domain, filled in from reference TRBV28 and TRBJ2-7, reads DVKVTQSSRYLVKRTGEKVFLECVQDMDHENMFWYRQDPGLGLRLIYFSYDVKMKEKGDIPEGYSVSREKKERFSLILESASTNQTSMYLCASSLGWTETYEQYFGPGTRLTVT.

DNA for the CDR3: TGTGCCAGCCAGGGGACTAGCGGGAGGGAAGAGCAGTACGTC. Its protein product is CASQGTSGREEQYV. The chain couples TRBV7-9 to TRBJ2-7, with 16 nucleotides matching TRBD2. The germline gives CDR1 SEHNR, CDR2 FQNEAQ (reference sequence). V shed 8 bases and J 7 bases; nucleotides not matched to a gene: 5. The CDR3 loop spans 14 amino acids.

V usage is TRBV11-3 and J usage is TRBJ2-1; TRBD2 might be the D (7 bases). This CDR3 spans 14 amino acids. Germline assignment: CDR1 SGHNT and CDR2 YENEEA. Trimming took 5 bases from V and 9 from J, leaving 17 bases between them. The CDR3 nucleotides read TGTGCCAGCAGCGCGGGACTACAGGGTACTGAGCAGTTCTTC. Translation: CASSAGLQGTEQFF.

The J gene is TRBJ2-7, the V gene TRBV5-1; 11 bases are a match to TRBD1. V trimming: 4 bases; J trimming: 6 bases; junction bases outside the gene matches: 6. The length of the CDR3 is 14 residues. Germline values: CDR1 SGHRS, CDR2 YFSETQ. CDR3 DNA sequence: TGCGCCAGCAGCCAAGGGACAGGGGGGGTCGAGCAGTACTTC. Translation: CASSQGTGGVEQYF.

The chain couples TRBV5-1 to TRBJ2-3; 10 bases fit TRBD2. Germline lookup yields CDR1 SGHRS and CDR2 YFSETQ. Losses at the gene ends were 0 bases for V and 8 bases for J; bases not matched to a gene: 12. CDR3 size: 17 residues. CDR3 protein: CASSLGTTSGQTGTQYF. The DNA for the CDR3 is TGCGCCAGCAGCTTGGGGACGACTAGCGGGCAGACCGGTACGCAGTATTTT.

V usage is TRBV28 and J usage is TRBJ1-2, with D possibly matching TRBD1 (5 bases). The ends were cut back, 5 bases at V and 1 base at J, with 5 bases in the middle. The CDR3 contains 12 residues. Per germline, CDR1 MDHEN and CDR2 SYDVKM. The DNA for the CDR3 is TGTGCCAGCAGTGACAGTAACTATGGCTACACCTTC. Translation gives CASSDSNYGYTF.

The J gene is TRBJ2-1, the V gene TRBV27, with 11 bases fitting TRBD2. The CDR3 totals 16 residues. V lost 10 bases to trimming and J lost 2 bases; unmatched junction nucleotides: 10. The germline gives CDR1 MNHEY, CDR2 SMNVEV (reference sequence). The CDR3 region has the DNA TGTGCCACCCAAGGGCTAGCGGGGGGCACCTACAATGAGCAGTTCTTC. It translates to CATQGLAGGTYNEQFF.

The rearrangement links TRBV2 to TRBJ2-1, with D possibly being TRBD1 (6 bases). V lost 7 bases and J 2 bases, leaving 9 bases between the germline ends. Germline lookup yields CDR1 SNHLY and CDR2 FYNNEI. This CDR3 contains 13 residues. CDR3 sequence (DNA): TGTGCCAGCAAAGGGACACCCTACAATGAGCAGTTCTTC. Its protein is CASKGTPYNEQFF.

The rearrangement links TRBV30 to TRBJ2-7, with TRBD1 matching over 7 bases. Losses at the gene ends were 2 bases for V and 4 bases for J; bases not matched to a gene: 2. Germline V gene sequence: CDR1 GTSNPN, CDR2 SVGIG (reference sequence). The CDR3 runs to 12 residues. CDR3: CAWSLDRYEQYV. The CDR3, as DNA: TGTGCCTGGAGTCTGGACAGGTACGAGCAGTACGTC.

This chain uses TRBV7-8 with TRBJ2-1; possibly TRBD1 for D (5 bases). V lost 1 base, J lost 7 bases, and 11 bases lay in between. Looked up from germline, CDR1 is SGHVS and CDR2 is FQNEAQ. CDR3 length: 14 amino acids. CDR3 bases: TGTGCCAGCAGCTTAGGAGACAGCCGAAATGAGCAGTTCTTC. Translation gives CASSLGDSRNEQFF.

The chain couples TRBV4-1 to TRBJ2-3, with D possibly matching TRBD2 (6 bases). Germline lookup yields CDR1 MGHRA and CDR2 YSYEKL. V lost 3 bases and J 4 bases, leaving 14 bases between the germline ends. This CDR3 comprises 15 residues. For the CDR3, the DNA is TGCGCCAGCAGCCAGACACCGGGACTGCCAGATACGCAGTATTTT. This gives the protein CASSQTPGLPDTQYF.

The J gene is TRBJ1-1, the V gene TRBV12-5; no definite D call. This CDR3 has 11 amino acids. The ends were cut back, 0 bases at V and 7 bases at J, with 3 bases in the middle. Germline CDR1 and CDR2: LGHNT and FRNRAP. CDR3 in amino acids: CASGLVYEAFF. The CDR3 DNA is TGTGCTAGTGGTTTGGTCTATGAAGCTTTCTTT.